This T cell receptor (beta chain) originates from a study of blood T cells in healthy people across ages (dated by TCRdb to the mid-2010s). A note on the overall study: In model experiments, template switching captured roughly one uniquely barcoded TCR beta cDNA molecule for every two T cells. Age-related changes in TCR beta repertoire diversity were measured in the study by deep sequencing normalized with unique cDNA molecular identifiers. Four age groups were formed from the donors: young (average roughly 15 years), middle-aged (approximately 41), aged (about 68) and long-lived (82). To avoid experimental bias, donors of different ages were randomly spread across the sequencing lanes. For two donors (one aged 18 to 30 and one aged 80 or older), the study analyzed two additional independent replicas of 1 million unique cDNA reads from the same blood draw.

The method behind the library was 5' RACE. For sequencing, an Illumina HiSeq 2500 was employed. A second roughly 7 to 11 cycle PCR used a sample-barcoded 5' primer and a J-beta primer mix. Each TCR beta cDNA molecule received a unique molecular identifier from a template-switch 5' adaptor carrying 12 random nucleotides. At least 2.5 million CDR3-containing paired-end reads were obtained from each sample. First-strand cDNA synthesis was performed from all RNA using the Mint cDNA synthesis kit, with priming by a TRBC-specific oligonucleotide. All cDNA was treated with uracil-DNA glycosylase and then went through a first 18-cycle PCR with the universal primers M1SS and BC2_uni_R. In the original analysis: For normalization, 1 million high-quality reads, each with a distinct molecular identifier, were randomly selected from each sample. Instead of being binned into consensus sequences, reads with shared molecular identifiers were discarded. CDR3 identification, clonotype clustering and error correction used MiTCR with a Q25 quality threshold and the strictest error-elimination algorithm. A nonparametric unseen species model with Euler transformation was used to estimate a lower bound on total TCR beta diversity. The public reads were quality trimmed at Q25 with fastp and then assembled into clones with MiXCR by TCRdb, keeping productive beta chains. Identical CDR3 protein sequences are pooled into one entry, listed with their most common genes and DNA. TCRdb, not the authors, supplied the V and J calls. This sample holds about 720,000 distinct CDR3 sequences; about a fifth were observed only once. The top ten hold under 25% of the sample.

What the authors observed across the whole study: Compared with the aged group, more naive CD4+ T cells, fewer expanded clones and increased TCR diversity were shown by the long-lived group, suggesting age selection. Because the CMV infection status of the donors was unknown, age-related changes in expanded clonotypes may potentially have been confounded. As age increased, observed TCR beta diversity per million T cells dropped in a roughly linear way, and a significant reduction was already evident by age 40. The percentage of naive T cells measured by flow cytometry correlated strongly with observed TCR beta diversity. Estimates of total diversity based on one million sequenced T cells were considered lower bounds and underestimates. Bulk unsorted PBMC profiling prevented conclusive comparison of naive and antigen-experienced compartments.

CDR1 and CDR2 are read off the germline V gene as KGHSH and LQKENI. V loses 0 bases, J loses 7 bases, and the germline ends lie 20 bases apart. From its cysteine to its phenylalanine, the CDR3 spans 17 amino acids. Only CDR3 DNA remains: 51 bases, in frame from the first base. Donors were around 37 systemically healthy Caucasian individuals from Russia aged roughly 6 to 100 years. Roughly 10 milliliters of peripheral blood were drawn from each donor into EDTA-treated Vacutainer tubes. Ficoll-Paque density-gradient centrifugation was used to isolate PBMCs, with at least 7 million per sample. Total RNA, at least 6 micrograms per sample, was extracted from PBMCs with Trizol reagent. For every donor, flow cytometry on a PBMC aliquot measured the percentage of naive CD45RAhigh/CD27high T cells. As for this clonotype: Its target antigen remains unknown. The record has no base qualities; no much larger clone is one base away.

The receptor chain draws on TRBV18 and TRBJ2-3, with the D segment identity uncertain. This clonotype originated in a man aged 65 to 79 in good health. The sample taken for sequencing was blood. The CDR3 has the sequence CASSPPDGSLPHNTQYF. The nucleotides are TGTGCCAGCTCACCACCGGATGGCAGTTTACCACACAATACGCAGTATTTT.